These T cell receptor beta chains were read from a single sample in a study of T-cell memory formation after mild COVID-19. TCRdb re-called the 5' RACE reads through MiXCR, storing one row per CDR3 protein. The repertoire has more than 250,000 distinct CDR3 sequences, roughly 15% of them found once; the top ten carry roughly 24%. Sequenced: PBMCs or a T cell subset sorted from them (not recorded which). These receptors came from a man in his late teens or twenties who had mild COVID-19 (a few samples of this study predate the infection). Cell type and time point are not known. The CDR3 runs from the conserved cysteine through the conserved F or W.

V: TRBV3-1; length: 12; CDR3: CASSQEGSGQYF
V: TRBV10-2; length: 13; CDR3: CASRFRTPETQYF
V: TRBV28; length: 17; CDR3: CASSLLGGGLLTDTQYF
V: TRBV7-3; length: 14; CDR3: CASSPGTGGYEQYF
V: TRBV5-1; length: 16; CDR3: CASSEWTGPTYNEQFF
V: TRBV4-1; length: 17; CDR3: CASSQDPTGGSSSPLHF
V: TRBV7-3; length: 15; CDR3: CASSLSSGVGYEQYF
V: TRBV11-2; length: 13; CDR3: CASSFKGRVEAFF
V: TRBV25-1; length: 13; CDR3: CASSEAGNYGYTF
V: TRBV7-9; length: 15; CDR3: CASSSTGSRANVLTF
V: TRBV4-1; length: 12; CDR3: CASSPIVGAQYF
V: TRBV5-4; length: 13; CDR3: CASSLNLEETQYF
V: TRBV7-2; length: 13; CDR3: CASSLNWQETQYF
V: TRBV6-5; length: 15; CDR3: CASSYGASSQYEQYF
V: TRBV6-5; length: 15; CDR3: CASSYGAGTGNTIYF
V: TRBV6-5; length: 15; CDR3: CASGTTGAIPDTQYF
V: TRBV4-3; length: 15; CDR3: CASSLGTAANEKLFF
V: TRBV5-4; length: 15; CDR3: CASSFPDRGPDTQYF
V: TRBV5-4; length: 16; CDR3: CASSGAGTRLTGELFF
V: TRBV12-3/TRBV12-4; length: 15; CDR3: CASSSSPGAYNEQFF
V: TRBV4-3; length: 17; CDR3: CASSQDALAGNTGELFF
V: TRBV7-9; length: 16; CDR3: CASSKRKGNLNTEAFF
V: TRBV10-2; length: 13; CDR3: CASRQGRDTEAFF
V: TRBV3-1; length: 14; CDR3: CASSLTNRGREQFF
V: TRBV10-3; length: 13; CDR3: CAISETRQETQYF
V: TRBV28; length: 13; CDR3: CASSGLGYYEQYF
V: TRBV10-3; length: 17; CDR3: CAIGTSGAPSSYNEQFF
V: TRBV12-5; length: 16; CDR3: CASGLILAGGADTQYF
V: TRBV29-1; length: 13; CDR3: CSVGEGADSPLHF
V: TRBV7-6; length: 17; CDR3: CASSPILGTSGSDTQYF
V: TRBV20-1; length: 11; CDR3: CSARSRETQYF
V: TRBV24-1; length: 13; CDR3: CATSAQVGEKLFF
V: TRBV7-2; length: 14; CDR3: CASSFRDRNYGYTF
V: TRBV5-6; length: 14; CDR3: CASSQLSSYNEQFF
V: TRBV27; length: 15; CDR3: CASSSTGVSTDTQYF
V: TRBV12-3/TRBV12-4; length: 16; CDR3: CASSWRLAGTTDTQYF
V: TRBV3-1; length: 14; CDR3: CASSPRDTNYGYTF
V: TRBV5-6; length: 16; CDR3: CASSFWGPNFQETQYF
V: TRBV21-1; length: 16; CDR3: CASSKAETANTGELFF